This T cell receptor beta chain stems from a study of blood T cell repertoires in COVID-19. In germline, CDR1 is ENHRY, CDR2 SYGVKD. The CDR3 has 15 amino acids. V shed 0 bases and J 8 bases; nucleotides not matched to a gene: 6. Clones were read by immunoSEQ multiplex PCR, and TCRdb kept only the in-frame ones, dropping some. The table has 140,000 to 150,000 clones, 86% seen once; the top ten hold roughly 4.3%. The V and J genes are TRBV10-3 and TRBJ1-4; 7 positions agree with TRBD1. Material for sequencing was PBMCs or T cells enriched from blood (not recorded which). The sequence was obtained from a man aged 45-60 years who had recovered from COVID-19. The chain's CDR3 is CAISESKGAGEKLFF. The CDR3 DNA reads as TGTGCCATCAGTGAGTCTAAGGGGGCGGGAGAAAAACTGTTTTTT.